Ten or more counts support the clone carrying this T cell receptor (beta chain). Specified time point: newly diagnosed GD, antithyroid drugs for less than 3 months. PBMC RNA served as the TCR library source. Into tubes containing EDTA, approximately 9.4 milliliters of peripheral blood were drawn. Sequencing libraries for TCR beta were prepared with iRepertoire HTBI primers and Arm-PCR of CDR3 regions. In TCRdb, the multiplex PCR reads were re-called with MiXCR into one record per CDR3 protein. In the table there are some 330,000 distinct CDR3 sequences, about an eighth of which are singletons. This entry comes from a study of regulatory T cells in long-lasting Graves disease. These data were also filed under a second study, of T cells in Graves' hyperthyroidism and ophthalmopathy.

This TCR was sampled from a woman between 18 and 29 years old with Graves disease. This specimen was peripheral blood mononuclear cells (PBMCs), taken at new diagnosis, from a patient treated with antithyroid drugs.

The CDR3 protein is CSAGDPKTRAEAFF. CDR3 bases: TGCAGCGCTGGAGATCCCAAGACCAGGGCTGAAGCTTTCTTT. The chain links TRBV29-1 to TRBJ1-1; D is perhaps TRBD1 (5 bases). Germline V gives CDR1 SQVTM, CDR2 ANQGSEA. The CDR3 loop spans 14 amino acids. V lost 7 bases and J 6 bases, leaving 21 bases between the germline ends.